This TCR beta chain comes out of a study of breast tumors, draining lymph nodes, adjacent tissues. From the multiplex PCR reads, TCRdb called clonotypes with MiXCR, one entry per CDR3 protein. Seen here are more than 85,000 distinct CDR3 sequences, 20% to 25% observed once, and the top ten hold roughly 1.2%. Between the trimmed V and J ends, which lost 5 bases and 7 bases, there was a span of 11 bases. Germline loops: CDR1 SGHVS, CDR2 FQNEAQ. The CDR3 is 12 residues long. This clonotype was seen many times. The lymph nodes were axillary draining lymph nodes from breast cancer patients. The sample taken for sequencing was axillary lymph node tissue. The chain recombines TRBV7-8 with TRBJ1-2; weak D call: TRBD1 (6 bases). This TCR was recovered from a female donor with breast cancer. Some clones in this sample may be carry-over from other donors' samples. DNA for the CDR3: TGTGCCAGCAGCATACAGGGATCTGGCTACACCTTC. Translating gives CASSIQGSGYTF.